These 28 T cell receptor beta chains share one sample of origin, sequenced in a study of early T cells in non-severe SARS-CoV-2 infection. One entry per CDR3 protein, called by TCRdb with MiXCR from the 5' RACE reads. The table has tens of thousands of distinct CDR3 sequences, around 6% seen once. Sequenced material: whole blood. These receptors were taken from an adult who was a healthcare worker with PCR-confirmed SARS-CoV-2 infection or an uninfected control (not recorded which).

This clonotype came up many times. The chain couples TRBV6-2 or TRBV6-3 to TRBJ1-1; possibly TRBD1 for D (6 bases). Trimming took off 7 bases at V and 0 bases at J, with 12 bases between the two ends. Germline values: CDR1 MNHEY, CDR2 SVGEGT. This CDR3 comprises 14 residues. CDR3 DNA: TGTGCCAGCACCCGACAGGAGATGAACACTGAAGCTTTCTTT. It is translated as CASTRQEMNTEAFF.

The chain recombines TRBV29-1 with TRBJ1-1; no definite D call. Trimming removed 3 bases at V and 0 bases at J, with 5 bases between. This CDR3 has 12 residues. Germline CDR1 and CDR2: SQVTM and ANQGSEA. The CDR3 loop is CSVEGLNTEAFF. CDR3 sequence (DNA): TGCAGCGTTGAGGGGTTGAACACTGAAGCTTTCTTT.

This clonotype appeared many times. The chain is built from TRBV7-3 and TRBJ1-1; no clear D gene. The V gene lost 1 base and the J gene lost 4 bases, with 10 bases spanning the gap. CDR1 and CDR2 (germline): SGHTA, FQGTGA. The CDR3 sequence is 14 residues long. In DNA form, the CDR3 reads TGTGCCAGCAGCTTAAGCAGTCTTAGCACTGAAGCTTTCTTT. It codes for CASSLSSLSTEAFF.

This chain joins TRBV30 and TRBJ2-3; D remains ambiguous. CDR1 is GTSNPN, CDR2 SVGIG, per germline (reference sequence). Between the trimmed V and J ends, which lost 1 base and 5 bases, there was a span of 13 bases. The CDR3 spans 14 residues. CDR3 residues: CAWSELLTGDTQYF. The CDR3 nucleotides are TGTGCCTGGAGTGAGCTCCTTACGGGAGATACGCAGTATTTT.

This chain's CDR3 is CASSVLPATDTQYF. The DNA of the CDR3 is TGTGCCAGCAGCGTTCTTCCCGCGACGGATACGCAGTATTTT. The rearrangement uses TRBV9 and TRBJ2-3; the D is unclear. The CDR3 totals 14 residues. With 2 bases removed from V and 6 bases from J, the gap between germline ends came to 13 bases. The germline gives CDR1 SGDLS, CDR2 YYNGEE.

This clonotype was observed a few times. The chain uses TRBV10-3 and TRBJ2-7; 7 bases match TRBD2. V lost 2 bases and J lost 3; bases outside the gene matches: 13. Per germline, CDR1 ENHRY and CDR2 SYGVKD. The CDR3 has 17 amino acids. CDR3 sequence: CAISEPGTIQSNYEQYF. The CDR3 DNA follows: TGTGCCATCAGTGAGCCAGGGACTATTCAAAGTAACTACGAGCAGTACTTC.

This clonotype has a handful of counts. The J gene is TRBJ2-2, the V gene TRBV3-1; 9 bases agree with TRBD1. Losses at the gene ends were 4 bases for V and 3 bases for J; bases not matched to a gene: 3. CDR1 LGHDT and CDR2 YNNKEL come from the germline V gene (reference sequence). This CDR3 is built from 15 residues. CDR3 in amino acids: CASSPRTGDTGELFF. The CDR3 DNA is TGTGCCAGCAGCCCCCGGACAGGGGACACCGGGGAGCTGTTTTTT.

This clonotype has a handful of counts. V is TRBV5-4 and J is TRBJ2-2; tentative D call: TRBD1 (5 bases). The V and J ends lost 4 bases and 4 bases respectively, with 14 bases between them. Germline assignment: CDR1 SGHNT and CDR2 YYREEE (reference sequence). This CDR3 has 15 amino acids. CDR3 region: CASSEGARITGELFF. As DNA, the CDR3 is TGTGCCAGCAGCGAAGGGGCGCGGATCACCGGGGAGCTGTTTTTT.

This clonotype was found a few times. The chain couples TRBV20-1 to TRBJ2-2; D uncertain. Germline V gene lookup returns CDR1 DFQATT and CDR2 SNEGSKA (reference sequence). The CDR3 has 15 residues. V was trimmed by 0 bases and J by 0 bases, leaving 8 bases between them. The CDR3 DNA reads TGCAGTGCTAGAGATCGCATCCCGAACACCGGGGAGCTGTTTTTT. Translating it yields CSARDRIPNTGELFF.

Many counts were recorded for this clonotype. The chain has TRBV6-2 or TRBV6-3 and TRBJ2-5; 9 nucleotides agree with TRBD1. J lost 5 bases, V lost 5 bases, and 6 bases had no gene match. The CDR3 runs 14 residues. The germline CDR1 and CDR2 sequences are MNHEY and SVGEGT. The CDR3 loop is CASSSGTGSETQYF. The CDR3 DNA reads TGTGCCAGCAGTAGCGGGACAGGGTCCGAGACCCAGTACTTC.

This chain joins TRBV5-6 and TRBJ1-2; weak D call: TRBD1 (5 bases). The germline V gene has CDR1 SGHDT and CDR2 YYEEEE. This CDR3 comprises 15 residues. V shed 3 bases and J shed 6 bases, with 18 bases lying between them. The CDR3 DNA reads TGTGCCAGCAGCTACCCCTTGGCGGGGCGCGATGGCTACACCTTC. It specifies CASSYPLAGRDGYTF.

The chain has TRBV6-1 and TRBJ1-6, with 11 positions matching TRBD1. V gave up 5 bases and J gave up 10 bases; unmatched junction bases: 4. The CDR3 contains 14 residues. CDR1 and CDR2 from the germline V gene are MNHNS and SASEGT. The CDR3: CASSSGTGGSPLHF. The CDR3 DNA sequence: TGTGCCAGCAGTTCCGGGACAGGGGGGTCACCCCTCCACTTT.

This clonotype was seen only a few times. The chain couples TRBV18 to TRBJ1-4, with 7 bases fitting TRBD1. Per the germline V gene, CDR1 is KGHSH and CDR2 is LQKENI. CDR3 length: 14 residues. J gave up 6 bases and V 3 bases, and 4 bases lay outside the gene matches. The CDR3 reads CASSPDRRDEKLFF. As DNA, the CDR3 is TGTGCCAGCTCACCGGACAGGCGTGATGAAAAACTGTTTTTT. The full variable domain, with the rest looked up from reference TRBV18 and TRBJ1-4, is NAGVMQNPRHLVRRRGQEARLRCSPMKGHSHVYWYRQLPEEGLKFMVYLQKENIIDESGMPKERFSAEFPKEGPSILRIQQVVRGDSAAYFCASSPDRRDEKLFFGSGTQLSVL.

Ten or more counts support this clonotype. The J gene is TRBJ2-3, the V gene TRBV11-2; 11 nucleotides align to TRBD1. With V trimmed by 4 bases and J by 4 bases, 10 bases remained unmatched. The germline V gene encodes CDR1 SGHAT and CDR2 FQNNGV. The CDR3 has 17 amino acids. CDR3 in amino acids: CASSSGTGGLGADTQYF. The CDR3 DNA is TGTGCCAGCAGCTCAGGGACAGGGGGATTGGGTGCAGATACGCAGTATTTT.

This clonotype was observed many times. V gene TRBV29-1 combines with J gene TRBJ2-7, with a possible D match to TRBD1 (5 bases). Germline-derived CDR1 and CDR2 are SQVTM and ANQGSEA. V was trimmed by 0 bases and J by 3 bases, leaving 9 bases between them. The CDR3 extends over 13 amino acids. In DNA form, the CDR3 reads TGCAGCGTTGAAGATTTAGGGGTCTACGAGCAGTACTTC. Protein product: CSVEDLGVYEQYF.

This clonotype was counted at least ten times. The gene calls are TRBV4-3 and TRBJ2-1, with 7 bases aligning to TRBD2. V was pared by 8 bases and J by 3 bases, with 1 base of the junction left unmatched. The CDR3 spans 12 residues. Germline-derived CDR1 and CDR2 are LGHNA and YSLEER. The CDR3 protein is CASGRDYNEQFF. The CDR3 bases are TGCGCCAGCGGGAGGGACTACAATGAGCAGTTCTTC.

The chain joins TRBV5-1 to TRBJ1-2, with a possible D match to TRBD1 (5 bases). Germline CDR1 SGHRS, CDR2 YFSETQ. The CDR3 spans 13 residues. The germline V and J ends were trimmed by 0 bases and 7 bases, with 10 bases remaining between them. CDR3 protein: CASSLAGTVGYTF. CDR3 nucleotide sequence: TGCGCCAGCAGCTTGGCAGGGACGGTTGGCTACACCTTC.

The chain employs TRBV11-2 and TRBJ1-1; no definite D call. Germline V lookup: CDR1 SGHAT, CDR2 FQNNGV. CDR3 length: 16 amino acids. The V gene lost 1 base and the J gene lost 0 bases, with 12 bases spanning the gap. The CDR3 loop is CASSLGGSFMNTEAFF. In DNA form, the CDR3 reads TGTGCCAGCAGCTTAGGTGGCAGTTTCATGAACACTGAAGCTTTCTTT.

The V gene is TRBV7-3, the J gene TRBJ2-1; D is perhaps TRBD1 or TRBD2 (6 bases each). The V and J ends lost 5 bases and 4 bases respectively, with 12 bases between them. CDR1 is SGHTA, CDR2 FQGTGA, per germline. CDR3 length: 14 amino acids. The CDR3 DNA sequence: TGTGCCAGCAGCCCAAGGGGGGATTACAATGAGCAGTTCTTC. This codes for CASSPRGDYNEQFF.

The chain recombines TRBV29-1 with TRBJ1-1; perhaps TRBD1 as D (6 bases). This CDR3 contains 12 residues. Germline V gene sequence: CDR1 SQVTM, CDR2 ANQGSEA. V was pared by 3 bases and J by 7 bases, with 12 bases between. Here the CDR3 DNA reads TGCAGCGTTGAGGGCCAGGGGAGTGAAGCTTTCTTT. Its translation: CSVEGQGSEAFF.

This clonotype was found a few times. The chain recombines TRBV7-9 with TRBJ1-5; TRBD1 might be the D (5 bases). The CDR3 covers 16 residues. V lost 5 bases, J lost 0 bases, and 14 bases lay in between. CDR1 is SEHNR and CDR2 is FQNEAQ in the germline V gene (reference sequence). In nucleotides, the CDR3 is TGTGCCAGCAGCAAGGGGACGGCTAATAGCAATCAGCCCCAGCATTTT. Encoded protein: CASSKGTANSNQPQHF. Using reference TRBV7-9 and TRBJ1-5 for the parts outside the CDR3, the full variable domain is DTGVSQNPRHKITKRGQNVTFRCDPISEHNRLYWYRQTLGQGPEFLTYFQNEAQLEKSRLLSDRFSAERPKGSFSTLEIQRTEQGDSAMYLCASSKGTANSNQPQHFGDGTRLSIL.

This clonotype was seen more than once but under ten times. This chain's CDR3 is CASSPIGHPANEQFF. The CDR3 region has the DNA TGTGCCAGCAGCCCAATCGGCCACCCGGCCAATGAGCAGTTCTTC. This chain joins TRBV6-5 and TRBJ2-1; D is undetermined. V was shortened by 6 bases and J by 6 bases, with 18 bases between the two germline ends. In germline, CDR1 is MNHEY, CDR2 SVGAGI. The CDR3 runs to 15 residues.

The chain couples TRBV3-1 to TRBJ2-3; 7 bases are shared with TRBD1. The germline V gene encodes CDR1 LGHDT and CDR2 YNNKEL (reference sequence). Unmatched junction bases numbered 9, after V lost 5 bases and J lost 1 base. CDR3 length equals 16 residues. CDR3 DNA sequence: TGTGCCAGCAGCTTACAGACAGGGAAGGGCACAGATACGCAGTATTTT. Amino acids: CASSLQTGKGTDTQYF.

This clonotype was detected ten times or more. The chain has TRBV6-1 and TRBJ2-3, with 9 bases lining up with TRBD1. Germline CDR1 MNHNS, CDR2 SASEGT. The V gene end was trimmed by 6 bases and the J gene end by 3 bases; junction bases not matched to a gene: 4. This CDR3 spans 14 amino acids. This CDR3 is CASSGDRVTDTQYF. The CDR3 DNA is TGTGCCAGCAGCGGGGACAGGGTAACAGATACGCAGTATTTT.

This clonotype turned up a few times. This rearrangement joins TRBV12-3 or TRBV12-4 to TRBJ2-7; perhaps D is TRBD1 or TRBD2 (7 bases each). The CDR3 loop spans 14 amino acids. The V and J ends lost 5 bases and 2 bases respectively, with 13 bases between them. CDR3 region: CASSPSGQAYEQYF. CDR3 in DNA: TGTGCCAGCAGTCCTAGCGGACAGGCCTACGAGCAGTACTTC.

The CDR3: CASSLDRARGTQYF. The CDR3 bases are TGTGCCAGCAGCTTAGACCGGGCCCGGGGGACCCAGTACTTC. The chain joins TRBV11-2 to TRBJ2-5; the D gene is possibly TRBD2 (5 bases). The CDR3 is 14 residues long. V was pared by 0 bases and J by 7 bases, with 12 bases between. The V gene's germline CDR1 is SGHAT and CDR2 FQNNGV.

This clonotype came up many times. The rearrangement joins TRBV2 to TRBJ2-7, with D uncertain. This CDR3 is built from 13 residues. Looked up from germline, CDR1 is SNHLY and CDR2 is FYNNEI. The V end lost 1 base, the J end lost 1 base, and 5 bases lay between the germline ends. The CDR3 DNA reads TGTGCCAGCAGTGAAGGAAATTCCTACGAGCAGTACTTC. Its protein product is CASSEGNSYEQYF.

This clonotype was detected many times. The CDR3 spells CSARDNRGPTYTF. The CDR3 DNA is TGCAGTGCTAGAGATAACAGAGGGCCCACCTACACCTTC. The chain combines TRBV20-1 with TRBJ1-2; no clear D gene. Germline values: CDR1 DFQATT, CDR2 SNEGSKA (reference sequence). The V and J ends lost 0 bases and 10 bases respectively, with 15 bases between them. The CDR3 length is 13 residues.